The 29 T cell receptor beta chains given below trace back to one sample, sequenced in a study of identical twins (dated by TCRdb to the mid-2010s). The library was generated by 5' RACE. Sequencing was performed on an Illumina HiSeq 2000. TCRdb's own reprocessing of the public reads used fastp at Q25 and MiXCR and kept productive beta chains. Each CDR3 protein appears once, grouped with its most common genes and DNA. The sample includes around 160,000 distinct CDR3 sequences, with 3% to 4.5% observed a single time. Together, the top ten hold roughly 8% of the sample. Sequencing was done on a sample of memory T cells sorted from blood. The cell subset or site label of this sample denotes: CD45RO+ enriched T cells. These TCRs come from a man aged 18 to 29 in good health.

This clonotype was recorded at least ten times. The rearrangement joins TRBV7-2 to TRBJ1-2; D possibly corresponds to TRBD1 (5 bases). This CDR3 is built from 16 residues. Deletions cut 0 bases from V and 2 bases from J, with 13 bases between. Germline V gene lookup returns CDR1 SGHTA and CDR2 FQGNSA. This chain's CDR3 is CASSLAFTGGNYGYTF. In DNA, the CDR3 is TGTGCCAGCAGCTTAGCGTTTACAGGTGGAAACTATGGCTACACCTTC.

This clonotype was detected many times. V gene TRBV4-1 combines with J gene TRBJ1-1; D call uncertain. Trimming shortened V by 3 bases and J by 1 base, and 6 bases separated the two germline ends. This CDR3 is 13 amino acids long. The germline CDR1 and CDR2 sequences are MGHRA and YSYEKL. CDR3 amino acids: CASSHAGNTEAFF. Written as DNA, the CDR3 is TGCGCCAGCAGCCATGCCGGGAACACTGAAGCTTTCTTT.

This clonotype was detected many times. V gene TRBV12-3 or TRBV12-4 combines with J gene TRBJ2-1, with D tentatively TRBD2 (5 bases). V was trimmed by 3 bases and J by 4 bases, leaving 13 bases between them. The CDR3 has 15 amino acids. In nucleotides, the CDR3 is TGTGCCAGCAGTTTCGCGGGCCTGTCGTACAATGAGCAGTTCTTC. Encoded protein: CASSFAGLSYNEQFF.

This clonotype has at least ten counts. V gene TRBV11-2 combines with J gene TRBJ2-2; 8 bases match TRBD2. V was clipped by 10 bases and J by 7 bases; unmatched bases: 14. Germline CDR1 is SGHAT and CDR2 is FQNNGV. CDR3 length equals 15 residues. The CDR3 loop is CATWKGGRRGGELFF. CDR3 DNA: TGTGCCACCTGGAAGGGCGGGAGGCGGGGCGGGGAGCTGTTTTTT.

The sample holds many counts of this clonotype. The rearrangement links TRBV20-1 to TRBJ2-3; a weak D match, TRBD2 (5 bases). Trimming removed 6 bases from V and 2 bases from J, with 18 bases in between. The CDR3 runs to 15 residues. The germline gives CDR1 DFQATT, CDR2 SNEGSKA (reference sequence). This chain's CDR3 is CSARGLAENTDTQYF. Written as DNA, the CDR3 is TGCAGTGCCCGGGGTCTGGCGGAGAACACAGATACGCAGTATTTT.

The chain employs TRBV5-1 and TRBJ2-1, with a weak D call TRBD1 (6 bases). Germline CDR1 and CDR2: SGHRS and YFSETQ. The length of the CDR3 is 13 residues. V lost 7 bases and J 1 base, leaving 9 bases between the germline ends. The CDR3 here is CASSTGSYNEQFF. The CDR3 DNA reads TGCGCCAGCTCTACAGGGTCCTACAATGAGCAGTTCTTC.

At least ten counts were recorded for this clonotype. The V gene is TRBV14, the J gene TRBJ2-7, with D unresolved. The CDR3 is 15 amino acids. CDR1 is SGHDN, CDR2 FVKESK, per germline. V lost 1 base and J 1 base, leaving 11 bases between the germline ends. CDR3 amino acids: CASSQAPGFSYEQYF. CDR3 DNA: TGTGCCAGCAGCCAAGCTCCGGGCTTTTCCTACGAGCAGTACTTC.

The V gene is TRBV3-1, the J gene TRBJ1-1; D possibly corresponds to TRBD1 (5 bases). V was clipped by 3 bases and J by 4 bases, with 9 bases between them. Germline CDR1 LGHDT, CDR2 YNNKEL (reference sequence). This CDR3 comprises 13 residues. This CDR3 reads CASSQGLGTEAFF. The CDR3 DNA reads TGTGCCAGCAGCCAGGGGCTCGGCACTGAAGCTTTCTTT.

This clonotype was found many times. The rearrangement joins TRBV20-1 to TRBJ2-1; TRBD2 matches 14 bases. CDR3 length equals 19 residues. Germline CDR1 reads DFQATT; CDR2 reads SNEGSKA (reference sequence). V was pared by 1 base and J by 2 bases, with 10 bases of the junction left unmatched. The CDR3 DNA follows: TGCAGTGCTAGAGTGGGACTAGCGGGAGCCAATGACGCCTACAATGAGCAGTTCTTC. Translating gives CSARVGLAGANDAYNEQFF.

Ten or more counts support this clonotype. The chain uses TRBV10-3 and TRBJ2-2, with 13 nucleotides matching TRBD2. J lost 7 bases, V lost 4 bases, and 6 bases had no gene match. Germline V CDR1 and CDR2: ENHRY, SYGVKD. The CDR3 is made up of 16 amino acids. The CDR3: CAISGTSGRKGGELFF. The DNA of the CDR3 is TGTGCCATCAGTGGGACTAGCGGGAGAAAAGGCGGGGAGCTGTTTTTT.

At least ten counts were recorded for this clonotype. The V call is TRBV10-3, the J call TRBJ2-3; no clear D gene. The V gene lost 4 bases and the J gene lost 2 bases, with 4 bases spanning the gap. This CDR3 region has 12 residues. Germline V gene data show CDR1 as ENHRY and CDR2 as SYGVKD. The CDR3 is CAISVNTDTQYF. CDR3 in DNA: TGTGCCATCAGTGTCAACACAGATACGCAGTATTTT.

This clonotype has ten or more counts. CDR3 amino acids: CASSRYDGPNTGELFF. The DNA of the CDR3 is TGTGCCAGCAGTCGATACGACGGGCCGAACACCGGGGAGCTGTTTTTT. The chain couples TRBV27 to TRBJ2-2; D uncertain. Trimming pared 5 bases from V and 0 bases from J, leaving 13 bases between. This CDR3 contains 16 residues. CDR1 and CDR2 from the germline V gene are MNHEY and SMNVEV (reference sequence).

This clonotype was detected ten times or more. The V gene is TRBV2, the J gene TRBJ2-2; 8 nucleotides agree with TRBD1. J gave up 6 bases and V 7 bases, and 16 bases lay outside the gene matches. This CDR3 comprises 17 residues. Germline V gene sequence: CDR1 SNHLY, CDR2 FYNNEI. The CDR3: CASTTSVGTGLAGELFF. CDR3 in DNA: TGTGCCAGCACTACCTCCGTCGGGACAGGTCTTGCCGGGGAGCTGTTTTTT.

This chain uses TRBV5-1 with TRBJ2-5, with 9 bases fitting TRBD2. The junction had 5 bases not matched to a gene; V was cut back by 0 bases and J by 2 bases. This CDR3 has 16 amino acids. Germline CDR1 SGHRS, CDR2 YFSETQ. This CDR3 reads CASSLAGLAQQETQYF. CDR3 coding DNA: TGCGCCAGCAGCTTGGCCGGACTAGCGCAACAAGAGACCCAGTACTTC.

This clonotype occurred many times. The chain recombines TRBV6-5 with TRBJ1-1; D remains unclear. Between the trimmed V and J ends, which lost 1 base and 0 bases, there was a span of 9 bases. The CDR3 is 15 amino acids. CDR1 and CDR2 from the germline V gene are MNHEY and SVGAGI. CDR3 DNA sequence: TGTGCCAGCAGTTACTTCCGGACGTTGAACACTGAAGCTTTCTTT. This sequence encodes CASSYFRTLNTEAFF.

The sample holds many counts of this clonotype. This chain links TRBV20-1 with TRBJ2-7; maybe TRBD1 (5 bases). The V and J ends lost 4 bases and 3 bases respectively, with 10 bases between them. CDR1 and CDR2 (germline): DFQATT, SNEGSKA (reference sequence). This CDR3 has 12 residues. CDR3 residues: CSAIQGHYEQYF. The CDR3 nucleotides are TGCAGTGCTATCCAGGGCCACTACGAGCAGTACTTC.

This clonotype showed up many times. V and J are TRBV5-6 and TRBJ2-1, with TRBD1 matching over 10 bases. Germline V gene lookup returns CDR1 SGHDT and CDR2 YYEEEE. The CDR3 is made up of 15 amino acids. V trimming: 4 bases; J trimming: 3 bases; junction bases outside the gene matches: 4. The CDR3: CASSRTGGVYNEQFF. The CDR3 coding sequence is TGTGCCAGCAGCCGGACAGGGGGTGTCTACAATGAGCAGTTCTTC.

CDR3 residues: CAISEPFRGVTYEQYV. DNA for the CDR3: TGTGCCATCAGTGAGCCATTCCGTGGCGTTACCTACGAGCAGTACGTC. This rearrangement joins TRBV10-3 to TRBJ2-7; D unresolved. Germline CDR1 and CDR2: ENHRY and SYGVKD. The CDR3 covers 16 residues. V dropped 2 bases and J dropped 2 bases, with 16 bases sitting between them.

Many counts were recorded for this clonotype. This CDR3 is CASSFWTSEIYNEQFF. CDR3 nucleotide sequence: TGTGCCAGCAGCTTTTGGACTAGCGAGATATACAATGAGCAGTTCTTC. V gene TRBV7-8 combines with J gene TRBJ2-1; 9 nucleotides line up with TRBD2. Germline CDR1 is SGHVS and CDR2 is FQNEAQ. The CDR3 is 16 residues long. V gave up 3 bases and J gave up 4 bases; unmatched junction bases: 7.

This clonotype was detected ten times or more. The genes are TRBV11-2 and TRBJ1-6, with 7 positions matching TRBD1. V dropped 0 bases and J dropped 9; count of bases not matched to a gene: 11. CDR1 and CDR2 (germline): SGHAT, FQNNGV. The CDR3 has 17 amino acids. CDR3 protein: CASSLESGGRRFSPLHF. The DNA of the CDR3 is TGTGCCAGCAGCTTAGAATCAGGGGGACGGCGATTTTCACCCCTCCACTTT.

The genes are TRBV7-3 and TRBJ1-1; the match to TRBD1 covers 7 bases. The CDR3 totals 15 residues. J lost 0 bases, V lost 5 bases, and 6 bases had no gene match. Germline CDR1 is SGHTA and CDR2 is FQGTGA. This CDR3 reads CASSPSGQMNTEAFF. In DNA, the CDR3 is TGTGCCAGCAGCCCGTCGGGACAGATGAACACTGAAGCTTTCTTT.

V is TRBV12-3 or TRBV12-4 and J is TRBJ1-5; 9 bases align to TRBD1. The junction had 6 bases not matched to a gene; V was cut back by 6 bases and J by 3 bases. The CDR3 contains 15 residues. The CDR3 nucleotides are TGTGCCAGCAGCTGGGGACAGGGAAACAATCAGCCCCAGCATTTT. Translating it yields CASSWGQGNNQPQHF.

This clonotype showed up many times. The gene calls are TRBV5-1 and TRBJ2-2; D is ambiguous. Trimming stripped 0 bases from V and 6 bases from J, with 9 bases between. CDR1 SGHRS and CDR2 YFSETQ come from the germline V gene. CDR3 length: 14 amino acids. CDR3 bases: TGCGCCAGCAGCTTGGTGTCGGACGCCGGGGAGCTGTTTTTT. Translating gives CASSLVSDAGELFF.

This clonotype was found many times. The gene calls are TRBV5-1 and TRBJ2-3; 10 positions match TRBD1. Trimming took 2 bases from V and 2 from J; bases not matched to a gene: 8. CDR1 SGHRS and CDR2 YFSETQ come from the germline V gene. The CDR3 loop spans 17 amino acids. CDR3 loop: CASSFTGTGVITDTQYF. CDR3 coding DNA: TGCGCCAGCAGCTTCACCGGGACAGGGGTTATCACAGATACGCAGTATTTT.

This clonotype appeared many times. This chain joins TRBV6-2 or TRBV6-3 and TRBJ2-1; D perhaps matches TRBD2 (6 bases). Deletions cut 7 bases from V and 2 bases from J, with 15 bases between. In germline, CDR1 is MNHEY, CDR2 SVGEGT. The CDR3 totals 15 residues. The DNA of the CDR3 is TGTGCCAGCAACCCCCCGGGACTTACCTACAATGAGCAGTTCTTC. It specifies CASNPPGLTYNEQFF.

This clonotype was detected ten times or more. The V and J genes are TRBV5-1 and TRBJ2-1, with 9 bases identical to TRBD1. Trimming removed 1 base from V and 11 bases from J; junction bases left unmatched: 1. CDR1 and CDR2 (germline): SGHRS, YFSETQ. The CDR3 spans 12 residues. CDR3 amino acids: CASSLNRGQQFF. The CDR3 DNA sequence: TGCGCCAGCAGCTTGAACAGGGGGCAGCAGTTCTTC.

The sample holds many counts of this clonotype. The chain carries TRBV20-1 and TRBJ2-1; 8 nucleotides line up with TRBD2. The V and J ends lost 6 bases and 6 bases, in that order; junction bases with no gene match: 19. Germline assignment: CDR1 DFQATT and CDR2 SNEGSKA (reference sequence). The CDR3 length is 17 residues. The CDR3 DNA is TGCAGTGCCCGGACCCTAGCGGGTTGGGGACGCGGCAATGAGCAGTTCTTC. Its translation: CSARTLAGWGRGNEQFF.

This clonotype was detected many times. V and J are TRBV6-1 and TRBJ2-7; no firm D call. V gave up 2 bases and J gave up 8 bases, with 19 bases separating them. Per the germline V gene, CDR1 is MNHNS and CDR2 is SASEGT. This CDR3 spans 15 amino acids. The CDR3 sequence is CASSESGGPRYKQYV. The CDR3 coding sequence is TGTGCCAGCAGTGAATCCGGTGGTCCCCGTTATAAGCAGTACGTC.

There are many counts of this clonotype. The CDR3 coding sequence is TGCAGTGCTAAGGTTCCGGGAGAAGAGACCCAGTACTTC. This gives the protein CSAKVPGEETQYF. The chain employs TRBV20-1 and TRBJ2-5; possible D gene TRBD2, 6 bases. The CDR3 consists of 13 residues. The germline CDR1 and CDR2 sequences are DFQATT and SNEGSKA (reference sequence). The ends were cut back, 4 bases at V and 3 bases at J, with 12 bases in the middle.